Presented here are 9 T cell receptor beta chains from one specimen sequenced in a study of regulatory T cells in long-lasting Graves disease (dated by TCRdb to 2020 to 2022). The time point label on this specimen signifies: persistent/refractory GD, antithyroid drugs over 5 years with positive TRAb. For both TCR sequencing and RNA sequencing, RNA was extracted from PBMCs using TRIzol. Libraries were prepared through multiplex PCR. Sequenced on an Illumina HiSeq 4000. CDR3 regions were amplified by Arm-PCR with iRepertoire HTBI primers to construct TCR beta libraries. The public reads were reanalyzed by TCRdb: fastp trimming at Q25, MiXCR alignment, in-frame beta chains only. Rows matching on CDR3 protein sequence are summarized as one entry with the most common DNA and genes. Recorded for this sample are approximately 400,000 distinct CDR3 sequences; about a quarter of them occurred a single time. The ten largest make up approximately 26% of the sample.

This sample comprised peripheral blood mononuclear cells (PBMCs), obtained when the disease was refractory, from a patient treated with antithyroid drugs. The receptors here all came from a female donor with Graves disease.

This clonotype was detected ten times or more. The V call is TRBV30, the J call TRBJ1-2; 9 nucleotides line up with TRBD1. This CDR3 spans 15 amino acids. Unmatched junction bases numbered 7, after V lost 2 bases and J lost 3 bases. The germline V gene has CDR1 GTSNPN and CDR2 SVGIG (reference sequence). This CDR3 is CAWSLTGGHYYGYTF. CDR3 sequence (DNA): TGTGCCTGGAGTCTCACAGGGGGCCACTACTATGGCTACACCTTC.

This clonotype has ten or more counts. The chain is built from TRBV2 and TRBJ2-4, with D unresolved. CDR3 length equals 15 residues. Germline V gives CDR1 SNHLY, CDR2 FYNNEI. The V and J ends lost 3 bases and 2 bases respectively, with 11 bases between them. The DNA for the CDR3 is TGTGCCAGCAGTGATATTGGGGAACCCAAAAACATTCAGTACTTC. This sequence encodes CASSDIGEPKNIQYF.

Ten or more counts support this clonotype. The chain has TRBV3-1 and TRBJ1-1, with D unresolved. The CDR3 loop spans 13 amino acids. The V and J ends lost 0 bases and 6 bases respectively, with 8 bases between them. The germline CDR1 and CDR2 sequences are LGHDT and YNNKEL (reference sequence). DNA for the CDR3: TGTGCCAGCAGCCAAGATGTTGGGGCTGAAGCTTTCTTT. This encodes CASSQDVGAEAFF.

This clonotype was seen many times. The J gene is TRBJ2-4, the V gene TRBV28, with D possibly matching TRBD1 (5 bases). The CDR3 runs to 17 residues. Trimming took 3 bases from V and 0 from J, leaving 15 bases between them. Germline V gene lookup returns CDR1 MDHEN and CDR2 SYDVKM. CDR3 sequence reads: CASSFSRIRVAKNIQYF. The CDR3 coding sequence is TGTGCCAGCAGTTTTAGTCGTATCAGGGTAGCCAAAAACATTCAGTACTTC.

The rearrangement links TRBV20-1 to TRBJ2-7; 8 bases line up with TRBD1. The V gene end was trimmed by 6 bases and the J gene end by 3 bases; junction bases not matched to a gene: 10. The V gene's germline CDR1 is DFQATT and CDR2 SNEGSKA (reference sequence). The CDR3 is 14 amino acids. CDR3 sequence: CSAGRRTGIYEQYF. CDR3 DNA: TGCAGTGCCGGGCGCCGGACAGGGATCTACGAGCAGTACTTC.

The chain links TRBV13 to TRBJ1-1; D is undetermined. The germline V and J ends were trimmed by 1 base and 1 base, with 7 bases remaining between them. Per the germline V gene, CDR1 is PRHDT and CDR2 is FYEKMQ (reference sequence). The CDR3 runs 14 residues. The DNA for the CDR3 is TGTGCCAGCAGCTTAGAACTGAAGAACACTGAAGCTTTCTTT. Protein product: CASSLELKNTEAFF.

To note about this clonotype: This likely stems from a read error, as it lies one base from a far larger clone. The chain employs TRBV2 and TRBJ1-6; D unresolved. The CDR3 has 14 residues. Germline values: CDR1 SNHLY, CDR2 FYNNEI. V dropped 8 bases and J dropped 6 bases, with 14 bases sitting between them. CDR3 DNA: TGTGCCAGCGGCTTCGGATCGACTAATTCACCCCTCCACTTT. Its translation is CASGFGSTNSPLHF.

This clonotype was seen a handful of times. The J gene is TRBJ2-1, the V gene TRBV12-3 or TRBV12-4; no definite D call. V was cut by 1 base and J by 9 bases, with 7 bases left in between. The CDR3 has 12 residues. CDR3 bases: TGTGCCAGCAGTTTAGGTCTCGGTGAGCAGTTCTTC. Protein: CASSLGLGEQFF.

The table lists this clonotype with many counts. The chain has TRBV6-1 and TRBJ1-6; tentatively, D is TRBD1 (5 bases). This CDR3 contains 13 residues. The germline gives CDR1 MNHNS, CDR2 SASEGT. V lost 7 bases, J lost 8 bases, and 12 bases lay in between. CDR3 nucleotide sequence: TGTGCCAGCAAAAGGAGAGGGGATTCACCCCTCCACTTT. Its protein product is CASKRRGDSPLHF.